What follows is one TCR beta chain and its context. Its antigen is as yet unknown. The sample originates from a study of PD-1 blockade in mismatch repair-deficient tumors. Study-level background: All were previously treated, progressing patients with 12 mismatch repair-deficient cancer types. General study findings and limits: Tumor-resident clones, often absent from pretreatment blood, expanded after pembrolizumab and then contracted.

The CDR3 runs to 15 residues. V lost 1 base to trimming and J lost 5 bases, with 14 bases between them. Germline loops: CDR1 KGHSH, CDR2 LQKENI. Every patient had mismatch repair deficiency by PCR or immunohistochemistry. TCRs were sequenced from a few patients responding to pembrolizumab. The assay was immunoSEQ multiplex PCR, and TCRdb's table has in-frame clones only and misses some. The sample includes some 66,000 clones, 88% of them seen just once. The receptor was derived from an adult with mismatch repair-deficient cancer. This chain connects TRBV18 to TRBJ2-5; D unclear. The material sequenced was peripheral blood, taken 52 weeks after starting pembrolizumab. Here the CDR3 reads CASSPRLSSPETQYF. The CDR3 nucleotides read TGTGCCAGCTCACCACGGTTATCAAGTCCGGAGACCCAGTACTTC.